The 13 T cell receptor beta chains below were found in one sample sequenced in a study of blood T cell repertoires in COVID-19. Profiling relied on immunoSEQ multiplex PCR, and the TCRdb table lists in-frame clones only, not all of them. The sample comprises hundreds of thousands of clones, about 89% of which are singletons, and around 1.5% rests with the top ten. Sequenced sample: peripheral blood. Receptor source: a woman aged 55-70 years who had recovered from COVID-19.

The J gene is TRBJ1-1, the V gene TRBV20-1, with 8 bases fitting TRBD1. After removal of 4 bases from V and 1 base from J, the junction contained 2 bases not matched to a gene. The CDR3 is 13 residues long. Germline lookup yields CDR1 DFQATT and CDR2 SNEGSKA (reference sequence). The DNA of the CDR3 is TGCAGTGCTATTGACAGGGGGAACACTGAAGCTTTCTTT. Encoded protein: CSAIDRGNTEAFF.

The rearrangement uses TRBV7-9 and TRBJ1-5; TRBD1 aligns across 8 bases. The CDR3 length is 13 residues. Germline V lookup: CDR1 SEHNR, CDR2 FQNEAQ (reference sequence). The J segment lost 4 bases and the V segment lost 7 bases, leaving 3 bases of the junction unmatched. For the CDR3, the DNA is TGTGCCAGCAACGGACAGGGAAATCAGCCCCAGCATTTT. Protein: CASNGQGNQPQHF.

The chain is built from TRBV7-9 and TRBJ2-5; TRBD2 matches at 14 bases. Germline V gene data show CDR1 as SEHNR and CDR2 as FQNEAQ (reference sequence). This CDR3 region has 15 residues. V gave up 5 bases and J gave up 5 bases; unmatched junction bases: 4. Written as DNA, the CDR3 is TGTGCCAGCAGCCCGACTAGCGGGGGGGCCGAGACCCAGTACTTC. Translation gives CASSPTSGGAETQYF.

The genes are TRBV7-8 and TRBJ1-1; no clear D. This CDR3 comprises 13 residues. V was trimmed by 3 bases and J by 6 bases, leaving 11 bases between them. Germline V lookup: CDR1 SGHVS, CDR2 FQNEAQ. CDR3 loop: CASSFDPGSEAFF. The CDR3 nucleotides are TGTGCCAGCAGCTTCGACCCGGGGTCTGAAGCTTTCTTT.

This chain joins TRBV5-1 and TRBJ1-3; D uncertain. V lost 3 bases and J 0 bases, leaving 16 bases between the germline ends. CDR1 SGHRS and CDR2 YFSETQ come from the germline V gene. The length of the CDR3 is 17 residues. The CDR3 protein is CASSYEGDLRSGNTIYF. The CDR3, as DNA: TGCGCCAGCAGCTACGAGGGAGACCTACGCTCTGGAAACACCATATATTTT.

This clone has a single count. CDR3 nucleotide sequence: TGTGCCAGCAGCTTAGCGGACAGGGGCGGAGAGCAGTTCTTC. Translating it yields CASSLADRGGEQFF. V gene TRBV7-3 combines with J gene TRBJ2-1, with TRBD1 matching over 9 bases. CDR3 length equals 14 residues. With 2 bases clipped from V and 10 bases from J, the junction kept 6 bases outside the gene matches. In germline, CDR1 is SGHTA, CDR2 FQGTGA. The variable domain in full, with the rest retrieved from reference TRBV7-3 and TRBJ2-1, is GAGVSQTPSNKVTEKGKYVELRCDPISGHTALYWYRQSLGQGPEFLIYFQGTGAADDSGLPNDRFFAVRPEGSVSTLKIQRTERGDSAVYLCASSLADRGGEQFFGPGTRLTVL.

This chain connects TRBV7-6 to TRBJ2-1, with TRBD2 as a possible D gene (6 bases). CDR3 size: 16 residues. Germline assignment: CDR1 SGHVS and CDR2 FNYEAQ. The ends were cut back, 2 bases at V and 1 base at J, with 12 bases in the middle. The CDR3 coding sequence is TGTGCCAGCAGCTTACGGGGGAGTTCGTCCTACAATGAGCAGTTCTTC. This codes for CASSLRGSSSYNEQFF.

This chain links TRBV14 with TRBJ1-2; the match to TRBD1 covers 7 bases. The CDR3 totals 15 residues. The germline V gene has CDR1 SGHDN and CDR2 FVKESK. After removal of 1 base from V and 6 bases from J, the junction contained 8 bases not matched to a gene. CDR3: CASSQVRPGGDGYTF. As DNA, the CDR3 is TGTGCCAGCAGCCAAGTTCGGCCAGGGGGTGATGGCTACACCTTC.

CDR3 DNA sequence: TGTGCCACCAGTGATTTTCGGCGGGGGAGCACCGGGGAGCTGTTTTTT. Amino acids: CATSDFRRGSTGELFF. V usage is TRBV24-1 and J usage is TRBJ2-2, with TRBD2 matching 7 bases. The CDR3 totals 16 residues. Germline trimming cut 1 base from V and 4 bases from J; bases unmatched to any gene: 5. Germline V lookup: CDR1 KGHDR, CDR2 SFDVKD.

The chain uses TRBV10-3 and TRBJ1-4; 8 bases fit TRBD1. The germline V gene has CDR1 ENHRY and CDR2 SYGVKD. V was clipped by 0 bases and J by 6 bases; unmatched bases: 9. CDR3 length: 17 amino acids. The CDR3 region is CAISESRQGTGDEKLFF. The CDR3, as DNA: TGTGCCATCAGTGAGTCCAGACAGGGGACAGGAGATGAAAAACTGTTTTTT.

The CDR3 is CASSLQQGRGEKLFF. The CDR3 DNA is TGCGCCAGCAGCTTACAACAGGGACGTGGTGAAAAACTGTTTTTT. The rearrangement joins TRBV5-1 to TRBJ1-4; tentative D call: TRBD1 (6 bases). The CDR3 totals 15 residues. Per the germline V gene, CDR1 is SGHRS and CDR2 is YFSETQ. The ends were cut back, 2 bases at V and 7 bases at J, with 15 bases in the middle.

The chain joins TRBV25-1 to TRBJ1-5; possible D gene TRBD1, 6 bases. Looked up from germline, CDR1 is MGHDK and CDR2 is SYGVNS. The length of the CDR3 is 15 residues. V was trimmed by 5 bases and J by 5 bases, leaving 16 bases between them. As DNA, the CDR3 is TGTGCCAGCAGTCCGACTTTGGCAGGGGATCAGCCCCAGCATTTT. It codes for CASSPTLAGDQPQHF.

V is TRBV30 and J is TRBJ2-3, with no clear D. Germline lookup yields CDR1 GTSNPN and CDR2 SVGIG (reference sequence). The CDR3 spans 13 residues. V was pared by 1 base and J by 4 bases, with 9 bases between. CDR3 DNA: TGTGCCTGGAGTGCAAGAGGCGCAGATACGCAGTATTTT. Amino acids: CAWSARGADTQYF.